The 14 T cell receptor beta chains below come from one sample, sequenced in a study of T cells in Graves' hyperthyroidism and ophthalmopathy. RNA transcripts were the template for amplifying TCR beta CDR3 regions. HTBI primers drove first-round RT-PCR of the TCR CDR3. TCRdb processed the multiplex PCR reads anew with MiXCR; each CDR3 protein has one entry. The sample holds about 340,000 distinct CDR3 sequences, 15% to 20% seen once. The sequencing sample was made of blood. Receptors were obtained from a woman between 45 and 65 years old with Graves' hyperthyroidism.

Many counts were recorded for this clonotype. The gene calls are TRBV18 and TRBJ2-5; D is perhaps TRBD2 (5 bases). There are 13 residues in the CDR3. CDR1 and CDR2 (germline): KGHSH, LQKENI. Trimming removed 0 bases from V and 3 bases from J, with 5 bases in between. CDR3 region: CASSPPGEETQYF. Written as DNA, the CDR3 is TGTGCCAGCTCACCACCCGGGGAAGAGACCCAGTACTTC.

This clonotype appeared many times. The chain joins TRBV20-1 to TRBJ2-3; D possibly corresponds to TRBD2 (5 bases). The CDR3 totals 15 residues. CDR1 and CDR2 (germline): DFQATT, SNEGSKA (reference sequence). Trimming left V 3 bases short and J 4 bases short, with 17 bases between. CDR3 sequence (DNA): TGCAGTGCTAGTATTATGGGAGTTGGGGCAGATACGCAGTATTTT. This sequence encodes CSASIMGVGADTQYF.

The gene calls are TRBV5-5 and TRBJ1-5; 8 nucleotides line up with TRBD1. The CDR3 runs to 15 residues. Germline trimming cut 4 bases from V and 7 bases from J; bases unmatched to any gene: 10. The germline V gene encodes CDR1 SGHKS and CDR2 YYEKEE (reference sequence). The CDR3 loop reads CASSRTGGLGQPQHF. DNA for the CDR3: TGTGCCAGCAGCAGAACAGGGGGGTTGGGACAGCCCCAGCATTTT.

The chain employs TRBV15 and TRBJ2-7, with TRBD1 matching over 7 bases. This CDR3 is 16 amino acids long. From germline, CDR1 is LNHNV and CDR2 YYDKDF (reference sequence). V gave up 0 bases and J gave up 2 bases; unmatched junction bases: 7. CDR3 in amino acids: CATSRDQGGGTYEQYF. DNA for the CDR3: TGTGCCACCAGCAGAGATCAAGGGGGCGGAACCTACGAGCAGTACTTC. Using reference TRBV15 and TRBJ2-7 for the parts outside the CDR3, the full variable domain is DAMVIQNPRYQVTQFGKPVTLSCSQTLNHNVMYWYQQKSSQAPKLLFHYYDKDFNNEADTPDNFQSRRPNTSFCFLDIRSPGLGDTAMYLCATSRDQGGGTYEQYFGPGTRLTVT.

This clonotype was seen many times. The J gene is TRBJ1-1, the V gene TRBV20-1, with 9 bases identical to TRBD1. V shed 6 bases, J shed 4 bases, and the junction held 6 bases outside the gene matches. Germline CDR1 DFQATT, CDR2 SNEGSKA (reference sequence). CDR3 length: 13 amino acids. In DNA form, the CDR3 reads TGCAGTGCCCCGACAGGGGGGGTCACTGAAGCTTTCTTT. This encodes CSAPTGGVTEAFF.

This clonotype was detected a few times. The chain is built from TRBV2 and TRBJ1-1; 9 bases are a match to TRBD1. The ends lost 5 bases at V and 6 bases at J; junction bases unmatched: 7. Looked up from germline, CDR1 is SNHLY and CDR2 is FYNNEI. The CDR3 contains 14 residues. CDR3 sequence reads: CASSQGQGGAEAFF. CDR3 in DNA: TGTGCCAGCAGTCAGGGACAGGGAGGCGCTGAAGCTTTCTTT.

The V gene is TRBV28, the J gene TRBJ1-1, with a possible D match to TRBD1 (5 bases). Trimming cost V 6 bases and J 5 bases, with 13 bases left between them. Germline values: CDR1 MDHEN, CDR2 SYDVKM. This CDR3 is built from 13 residues. CDR3 region: CASSRGSGTEAFF. The CDR3 coding sequence is TGTGCCAGCAGCCGGGGGAGTGGGACTGAAGCTTTCTTT.

V and J are TRBV10-2 and TRBJ2-7, with TRBD2 matching over 13 bases. V lost 7 bases and J lost 6; bases outside the gene matches: 9. Germline V lookup: CDR1 WSHSY, CDR2 SAAADI. The CDR3 has 15 residues. As DNA, the CDR3 is TGCGCCAGCAAAGGGGGGACTAGCGGGAAGGTCGAGCAGTACTTC. This translates into CASKGGTSGKVEQYF.

This clonotype showed up many times. The rearrangement joins TRBV11-2 to TRBJ1-1; no firm D call. V was cut by 10 bases and J by 0 bases, with 12 bases left in between. CDR1 and CDR2 from the germline V gene are SGHAT and FQNNGV. There are 13 residues in the CDR3. The CDR3 is CATIGRMNTEAFF. The CDR3 DNA reads TGTGCCACTATCGGGAGGATGAACACTGAAGCTTTCTTT.

In the case of this clonotype: A much larger clone is a single base away; this may be a read error. V usage is TRBV5-1 and J usage is TRBJ2-1; no reliable D call. This CDR3 region has 12 residues. Germline V gene data show CDR1 as SGHRS and CDR2 as YFSETQ. CDR3 DNA: TGCGCCAGCAGCTTGGAGGGCTATGAGCAGCTCTTC. Translated: CASSLEGYEQLF. Variable domain in full (rest from reference TRBV5-1 and TRBJ2-1): KAGVTQTPRYLIKTRGQQVTLSCSPISGHRSVSWYQQTPGQGLQFLFEYFSETQRNKGNFPGRFSGRQFSNSRSEMNVSTLELGDSALYLCASSLEGYEQLFGPGTRLTVL.

This clonotype was seen more than once but under ten times. The J gene is TRBJ2-1, the V gene TRBV10-2; weak D call: TRBD1 (5 bases). This CDR3 contains 15 residues. Germline CDR1 and CDR2: WSHSY and SAAADI. Trimming removed 0 bases at V and 4 bases at J, with 10 bases between. The CDR3 sequence: CASSESGQFYNEQFF. Written as DNA, the CDR3 is TGCGCCAGCAGTGAGTCGGGGCAGTTTTACAATGAGCAGTTCTTC.

In its sample, this clonotype was seen many times. This chain uses TRBV20-1 with TRBJ2-5; 12 nucleotides match TRBD2. This CDR3 region has 17 residues. Germline CDR1 DFQATT, CDR2 SNEGSKA (reference sequence). Trimming took 3 bases from V and 3 from J; bases not matched to a gene: 11. The CDR3 spells CSASSNLAGGPEETQYF. CDR3 DNA sequence: TGCAGTGCTAGTTCAAACCTAGCGGGGGGGCCTGAAGAGACCCAGTACTTC.

The chain employs TRBV27 and TRBJ2-2; 11 positions match TRBD2. Germline V gene sequence: CDR1 MNHEY, CDR2 SMNVEV (reference sequence). This CDR3 spans 15 amino acids. V lost 6 bases to trimming and J lost 7 bases; unmatched junction nucleotides: 7. For the CDR3, the DNA is TGTGCCAGCAGACGCCTAGCGGGGGGCGACGGGGAGCTGTTTTTT. Its protein product is CASRRLAGGDGELFF.

This clonotype was recorded many times. The rearrangement links TRBV12-3 or TRBV12-4 to TRBJ1-3, with 8 bases lining up with TRBD1. V lost 5 bases, J lost 4 bases, and 13 bases stayed unmatched. This CDR3 has 17 amino acids. CDR3 sequence (DNA): TGTGCCAGCAGTCCATTCGAACAGGGGGAGAAAGGAAACACCATATATTTT. Residues: CASSPFEQGEKGNTIYF.